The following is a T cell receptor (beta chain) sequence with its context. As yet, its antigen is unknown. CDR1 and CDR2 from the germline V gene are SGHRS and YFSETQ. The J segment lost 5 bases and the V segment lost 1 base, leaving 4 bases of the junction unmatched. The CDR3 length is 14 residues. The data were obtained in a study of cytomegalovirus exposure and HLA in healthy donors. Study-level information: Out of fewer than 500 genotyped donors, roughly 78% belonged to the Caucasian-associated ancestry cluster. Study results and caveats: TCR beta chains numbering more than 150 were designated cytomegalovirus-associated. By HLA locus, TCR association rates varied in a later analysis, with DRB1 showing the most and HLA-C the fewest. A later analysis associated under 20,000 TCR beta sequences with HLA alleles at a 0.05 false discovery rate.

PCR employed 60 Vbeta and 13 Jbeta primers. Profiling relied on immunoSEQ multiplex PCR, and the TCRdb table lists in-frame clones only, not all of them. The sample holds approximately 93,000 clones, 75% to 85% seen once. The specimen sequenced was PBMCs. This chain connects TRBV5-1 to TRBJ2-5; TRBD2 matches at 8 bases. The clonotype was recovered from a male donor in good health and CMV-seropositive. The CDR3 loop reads CASSLRGGQETQYF. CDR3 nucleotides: TGCGCCAGCAGCTTGCGGGGGGGCCAGGAGACCCAGTACTTC.